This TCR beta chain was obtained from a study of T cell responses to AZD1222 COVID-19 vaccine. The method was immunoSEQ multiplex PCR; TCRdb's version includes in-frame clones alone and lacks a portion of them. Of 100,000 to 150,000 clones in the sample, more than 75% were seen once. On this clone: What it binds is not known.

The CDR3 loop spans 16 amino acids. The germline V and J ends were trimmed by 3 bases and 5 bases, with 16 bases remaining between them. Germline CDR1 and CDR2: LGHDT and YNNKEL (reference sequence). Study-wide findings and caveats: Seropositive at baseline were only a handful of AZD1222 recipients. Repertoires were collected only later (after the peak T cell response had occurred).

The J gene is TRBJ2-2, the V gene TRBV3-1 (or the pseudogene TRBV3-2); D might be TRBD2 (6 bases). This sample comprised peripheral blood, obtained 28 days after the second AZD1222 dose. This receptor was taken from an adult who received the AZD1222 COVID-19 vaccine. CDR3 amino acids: CASSHRGLGKTGELFF. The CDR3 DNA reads TGTGCCAGCAGCCACCGGGGGTTGGGGAAAACCGGGGAGCTGTTTTTT.